The rows below give T cell receptor beta chains drawn from one sample of a study of blood T cells in healthy people across ages. TCRdb itself ran the 5' RACE reads through MiXCR, one entry per CDR3 protein. The profile shows 1,500,000 or so distinct CDR3 sequences, 42% of them singletons. Sequences were obtained from blood. The receptors come from a woman younger than 30 in good health. Each CDR3 is given with its conserved first and last residue. The D gene is left open where the match is weak. Clone size, where shown, is once, few, many, or a class for clones that have expanded.

CASCLGTIGDEQYF TGTGCCAGCTGCTTGGGGACAATCGGGGATGAGCAGTACTTC TRBV7-9 NA NA TRBJ2-5
CASRRGVASLYGYTF TGTGCCAGCAGGCGGGGGGTGGCATCCCTCTATGGCTACACCTTC TRBV28 few NA TRBJ1-2
CASSARLAPSYEQYF TGTGCCAGCAGCGCCCGACTAGCGCCCTCCTACGAGCAGTACTTC TRBV7-9 few TRBD2 TRBJ2-7
CASSLGVDVYGYTF TGTGCCAGCAGCTTAGGGGTTGACGTCTATGGTTACACCTTC TRBV7-9 NA NA TRBJ1-2
CASSSQVPYEQYF TGTGCCAGCAGCTCCCAGGTGCCTTACGAGCAGTACTTC TRBV7-9 NA NA TRBJ2-7
CASSFDTGYEQYF TGTGCCAGCAGCTTTGACACAGGCTACGAGCAGTACTTC TRBV7-2 NA NA TRBJ2-7
CASSLARQGRKGYGYTF TGTGCCAGCAGCTTAGCGCGACAGGGTCGGAAAGGCTATGGCTACACCTTC TRBV7-9 NA TRBD1 TRBJ1-2
CSVEGVGSSYNEQYF TGCAGCGTTGAAGGGGTAGGAAGCTCCTACAATGAGCAGTACTTC TRBV29-1 once NA TRBJ2-7
CASSENPGRREDTQYF TGTGCCAGCAGTGAAAACCCTGGAAGGAGAGAGGATACGCAGTATTTT TRBV2 NA NA TRBJ2-3
CASKAVDEQYF TGTGCCAGCAAGGCGGTCGATGAGCAGTACTTC TRBV2 NA NA TRBJ2-5
CASSLGGAGGQYF TGTGCCAGCAGCTTAGGAGGGGCTGGCGGGCAGTACTTC TRBV7-9 NA NA TRBJ2-5
CASSQAGAARDETQYF TGTGCCAGCAGCCAAGCCGGGGCGGCAAGGGATGAGACCCAGTACTTC TRBV4-2 NA NA TRBJ2-5
CASSSPSRANYGYTF TGTGCCAGCAGTTCCCCTTCACGGGCGAACTATGGCTACACCTTC TRBV28 few NA TRBJ1-2
CASSQTGGLGEQFF TGTGCCAGCAGCCAGACAGGGGGCTTGGGGGAGCAGTTCTTC TRBV7-2 few TRBD1 TRBJ2-1
CASSNPPYGYTF TGTGCCAGCAGCAACCCTCCTTATGGCTACACCTTC TRBV7-9 NA NA TRBJ1-2
CASSLRPQGFDQPQHF TGCGCCAGCAGCTTGCGACCCCAGGGGTTCGATCAGCCCCAGCATTTT TRBV5-1 NA NA TRBJ1-5
CASSYSRAAGNEKLFF TGTGCCAGCAGTTACTCGAGGGCGGCGGGGAATGAAAAACTGTTTTTT TRBV6-5 NA NA TRBJ1-4
CASNEGPRRTDTQYF TGTGCCAGCAACGAGGGACCCCGGAGGACAGATACGCAGTATTTT TRBV7-2 NA NA TRBJ2-3
CSVGGQGLFGHTF TGCAGCGTTGGCGGACAGGGACTTTTTGGCCACACCTTC TRBV29-1 NA TRBD1 TRBJ1-2
CASSRQYNEKLFF TGTGCCAGCAGCCGACAGTATAATGAAAAACTGTTTTTT TRBV6-5 NA NA TRBJ1-4
CSVRIRVTSGRAGSYNEQFF TGCAGCGTCCGAATAAGGGTGACTAGTGGGAGGGCCGGGTCCTACAATGAGCAGTTCTTC TRBV29-1 NA TRBD2 TRBJ2-1
CASSPHRGDSGNTIYF TGTGCCAGCAGCCCACACAGGGGTGACTCTGGAAACACCATATATTTT TRBV7-2 few TRBD1 TRBJ1-3
CATNSGSFYGYTF TGTGCCACTAATTCTGGGTCCTTCTATGGCTACACCTTC TRBV2 NA NA TRBJ1-2
CASSPGTRSSGNTIYF TGTGCCAGCAGTCCCGGGACGAGGAGCTCTGGAAACACCATATATTTT TRBV12-3/TRBV12-4 NA NA TRBJ1-3
CASRDANTYEQYF TGTGCCAGCAGGGACGCTAATACCTACGAGCAGTACTTC TRBV27 few NA TRBJ2-7
CASSSLQGISGSYGYTF TGCGCCAGCAGCTCCCTACAGGGTATCAGTGGAAGCTATGGCTACACCTTC TRBV5-1 few NA TRBJ1-2
CATSDRDIHEQYF TGCGCCACCAGTGATAGGGACATCCATGAGCAGTACTTC TRBV24-1 NA NA TRBJ2-7
CASSFRLGQPQETQYF TGTGCCAGCAGTTTTAGATTGGGGCAGCCACAAGAGACCCAGTACTTC TRBV12-3/TRBV12-4 once NA TRBJ2-5
CSALGTSGGRGYNEQFF TGCAGTGCGCTGGGGACTAGCGGGGGGCGGGGCTACAATGAGCAGTTCTTC TRBV20-1 few TRBD2 TRBJ2-1
CASSFFLVLVQGGYTF TGTGCCAGCAGTTTCTTTCTTGTCTTAGTTCAAGGGGGCTACACCTTC TRBV12-3/TRBV12-4 few NA TRBJ1-2
CASSDYTGLNEKLFF TGTGCCAGCAGTGATTATACAGGACTTAATGAAAAACTGTTTTTT TRBV2 NA NA TRBJ1-4
CATGTANTEAFF TGTGCCACCGGCACAGCAAACACTGAAGCTTTCTTT TRBV15 NA NA TRBJ1-1
CASGLRGYTF TGTGCCAGCGGCTTAAGGGGCTACACCTTC TRBV6-2/TRBV6-3 NA NA TRBJ1-2
CASSLPGRTVLDSPLHF TGTGCCAGCAGCCTCCCGGGGAGAACGGTTTTGGATTCACCCCTCCACTTT TRBV27 few NA TRBJ1-6
CASIGGQNYNEQFF TGTGCCAGCATTGGGGGACAGAATTACAATGAGCAGTTCTTC TRBV12-3/TRBV12-4 NA TRBD1 TRBJ2-1
CASIHSLAGPNEQFF TGTGCCAGCATCCATTCGCTAGCGGGGCCCAATGAGCAGTTCTTC TRBV27 NA TRBD2 TRBJ2-1
CASSRGLESYTF TGTGCCAGCAGCCGTGGACTGGAGAGCTACACCTTC TRBV3-1 NA NA TRBJ1-2
CASRQGGVGIQYF TGTGCCAGCAGGCAGGGGGGGGTGGGCATTCAGTACTTC TRBV12-3/TRBV12-4 NA NA TRBJ2-4
CASSSRSYNQPQHF TGTGCCAGCAGCTCGAGGAGCTACAATCAGCCCCAGCATTTT TRBV7-8 NA NA TRBJ1-5
CTVRASGGNYSGANVLTF TGTACAGTTAGGGCTAGCGGGGGCAACTACTCTGGGGCCAACGTCCTGACTTTC TRBV7-2 NA TRBD2 TRBJ2-6
CASSYGLAGDPFSYEQYF TGTGCCAGCAGCTACGGACTAGCGGGGGACCCATTCTCCTACGAGCAGTACTTC TRBV7-8 NA TRBD2 TRBJ2-7
CASSLRQGAFNEQFF TGTGCCAGCAGCTTGCGTCAGGGGGCCTTCAATGAGCAGTTCTTC TRBV11-3 NA TRBD1 TRBJ2-1
CASSEAEKLFF TGTGCCAGCTCCGAAGCAGAAAAACTGTTTTTT TRBV18 NA NA TRBJ1-4
CAISERASVYGYTF TGTGCCATCAGTGAGCGCGCGTCGGTCTATGGCTACACCTTC TRBV10-3 NA NA TRBJ1-2
CAIWRETQFF TGTGCCATTTGGCGGGAGACACAGTTCTTC TRBV28 NA TRBD2 TRBJ2-1
CSVAGQGANEQYF TGCAGCGTTGCTGGTCAGGGGGCGAACGAGCAGTACTTC TRBV29-1 NA TRBD1 TRBJ2-7
CASSSNPGLGNEQFF TGTGCCAGCAGCTCCAATCCGGGCTTGGGCAATGAGCAGTTCTTC TRBV3-1 few NA TRBJ2-1
CASSPDGASEKLFF TGTGCCAGCAGCCCGGACGGGGCTTCGGAAAAACTGTTTTTT TRBV9 NA NA TRBJ1-4
CASSSTPGQGCQPQHF TGCGCCAGCAGCTCGACTCCGGGACAGGGTTGTCAGCCCCAGCATTTT TRBV5-1 few TRBD1 TRBJ1-5
CSARERSEQYF TGCAGTGCTAGGGAGCGCAGCGAGCAGTACTTC TRBV20-1 NA NA TRBJ2-7
CASSTGTSGSDEQFF TGTGCCAGCAGTACCGGGACTAGCGGGAGCGATGAGCAGTTCTTC TRBV7-2 NA TRBD2 TRBJ2-1
CASRRGGLTGELFF TGTGCCAGCAGGCGGGGCGGACTCACCGGGGAGCTGTTTTTT TRBV28 NA NA TRBJ2-2
CASSVDFAGLAGDDTQYF TGTGCCAGCAGTGTAGATTTCGCGGGACTAGCGGGAGACGATACGCAGTATTTT TRBV6-1 few TRBD2 TRBJ2-3
CASSQRDRYNEQFF TGTGCCAGCAGCCAAAGGGACCGGTACAATGAGCAGTTCTTC TRBV7-2 NA NA TRBJ2-1
CSARELGVINEKLFF TGCAGTGCTAGGGAACTCGGGGTAATCAATGAAAAACTGTTTTTT TRBV20-1 few NA TRBJ1-4
CSVSEQAEAFF TGCAGCGTATCGGAGCAGGCTGAAGCTTTCTTT TRBV29-1 once NA TRBJ1-1
CASSPPGTVNYGYTF TGTGCCAGCTCGCCACCCGGGACAGTGAACTATGGCTACACCTTC TRBV18 few TRBD1 TRBJ1-2
CASSQQGWAEAFF TGTGCCAGCAGTCAACAGGGGTGGGCTGAAGCTTTCTTT TRBV6-6 few TRBD1 TRBJ1-1
CASSLWSIDSDMNTEAFF TGTGCCAGCAGCTTATGGTCCATAGACTCCGACATGAACACTGAAGCTTTCTTT TRBV11-2 NA NA TRBJ1-1
CASSRGGQGQETQYF TGTGCCAGCAGCCGGGGCGGACAGGGACAAGAGACCCAGTACTTC TRBV5-4 NA TRBD1 TRBJ2-5